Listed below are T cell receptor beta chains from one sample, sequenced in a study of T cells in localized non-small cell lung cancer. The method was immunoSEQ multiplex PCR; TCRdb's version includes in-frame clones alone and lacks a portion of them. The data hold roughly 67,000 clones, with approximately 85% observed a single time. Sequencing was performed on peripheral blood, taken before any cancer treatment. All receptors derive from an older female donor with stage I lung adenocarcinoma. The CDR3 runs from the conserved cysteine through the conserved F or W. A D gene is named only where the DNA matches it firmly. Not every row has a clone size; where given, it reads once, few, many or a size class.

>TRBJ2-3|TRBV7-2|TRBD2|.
CASSLWAGGVQDTQYF
TGTGCCAGCAGCTTATGGGCCGGGGGGGTTCAAGATACGCAGTATTTT
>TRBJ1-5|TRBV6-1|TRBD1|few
CASRTTGGRQPQHF
TGTGCCAGCAGGACGACAGGGGGTCGTCAGCCCCAGCATTTT
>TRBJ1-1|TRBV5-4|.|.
CASSLAHRENTEAFF
TGTGCCAGCAGCTTGGCTCACAGGGAAAACACTGAAGCTTTCTTT
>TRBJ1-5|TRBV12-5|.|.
CASGLMLQGGSNQPQHF
TGTGCTAGTGGTTTGATGTTACAGGGCGGTAGCAATCAGCCCCAGCATTTT
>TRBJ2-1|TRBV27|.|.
CASSFWREQYNEQFF
TGTGCCAGCAGTTTTTGGAGGGAACAATACAATGAGCAGTTCTTC
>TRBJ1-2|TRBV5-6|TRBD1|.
CASTRTGGSDYGYTF
TGTGCCAGCACGCGGACAGGGGGCTCTGACTATGGCTACACCTTC
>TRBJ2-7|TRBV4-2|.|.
CASSQMAAYEQYF
TGTGCCAGCAGCCAGATGGCGGCTTACGAGCAGTACTTC
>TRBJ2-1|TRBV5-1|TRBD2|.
CASSFGLAGVNEQFF
TGCGCCAGCAGCTTTGGACTAGCGGGAGTGAATGAGCAGTTCTTC
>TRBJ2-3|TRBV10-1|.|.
CASSRELSSTDTQYF
TGCGCCAGCTCGAGGGAGCTCTCTAGCACAGATACGCAGTATTTT
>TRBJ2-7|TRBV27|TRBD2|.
CASSIGLAALYEQYF
TGTGCCAGCAGTATCGGACTAGCGGCCCTCTACGAGCAGTACTTC
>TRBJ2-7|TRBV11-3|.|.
CASSRIGSYSSAEQYF
TGTGCCAGCAGCCGAATTGGGAGCTATTCCAGTGCCGAGCAGTACTTC
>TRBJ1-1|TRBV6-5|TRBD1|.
CASSLGQGAAFF
TGTGCCAGCAGCCTCGGACAGGGCGCAGCTTTCTTT